This passage covers 13 T cell receptor beta chains from one sample sequenced in a study of cytomegalovirus exposure and HLA in healthy donors (dated by TCRdb to between 2016 and 2019). Receptor amplification or capture employed the immunoSEQ multiplex PCR assay. A mixture of 60 forward primers for TCR Vbeta segments and 13 reverse primers for TCR Jbeta segments was used in the multiplex PCR. As stored in TCRdb, this immuneACCESS dataset retains in-frame rearrangements with V and J assigned. A fraction of the clones does not appear; measured against another copy, unresolved V genes explain less than half of the discrepancy, and the remainder lacks a known reason. The sample table holds about 61,000 clones, of which about 89% were seen once. Approximately 1.5% of the sample lies in the top ten. Sample: PBMCs. Receptors were obtained from a man under 40 in good health and CMV-seropositive.

This clone was recorded once. The gene calls are TRBV13 and TRBJ2-3, with D uncertain. Trimming cost V 2 bases and J 2 bases, with 5 bases left between them. CDR3 length: 13 residues. Germline-derived CDR1 and CDR2 are PRHDT and FYEKMQ (reference sequence). The CDR3 here is CASSLRFTDTQYF. For the CDR3, the DNA is TGTGCCAGCAGCTTACGGTTCACAGATACGCAGTATTTT. Supplemented by reference TRBV13 and TRBJ2-3, the full variable domain reads AAGVIQSPRHLIKEKRETATLKCYPIPRHDTVYWYQQGPGQDPQFLISFYEKMQSDKGSIPDRFSAQQFSDYHSELNMSSLELGDSALYFCASSLRFTDTQYFGPGTRLTVL.

As regards this clone: One end of the junction fails to match germline, which may point to a read error. Other DNA sequences from this sample encode an identical CDR3 as well. The chain couples TRBV27 to TRBJ2-1; weak D call: TRBD2 (5 bases). In germline, CDR1 is MNHEY, CDR2 SMNVEV (reference sequence). This CDR3 spans 13 amino acids. Here the CDR3 reads CASSLGSYNEQFF. The CDR3 DNA follows: TGCGCCAGCAGTTTAGGGAGCTACAATGAGCAGTTCTTC.

A remark on this clone: This CDR3 is missing its conserved last phenylalanine or tryptophan, likely due to a read error. The limits of the CDR3 on the DNA are not certain, so only TCRdb's listed CDR3 is given. The chain recombines TRBV28 with TRBJ2-7; TRBD2, as called in the table, went unchecked against the DNA. Germline V gives CDR1 MDHEN, CDR2 SYDVKM. The CDR3 is 10 amino acids long, termini counted. The CDR3 loop reads CASSLWEGKS.

This chain's CDR3 is CASSSGTANNEQFF. The CDR3 DNA is TGTGCCAGCAGCTCGGGGACAGCGAACAATGAGCAGTTCTTC. This chain joins TRBV7-9 and TRBJ2-1; 7 nucleotides align to TRBD1. The germline V gene has CDR1 SEHNR and CDR2 FQNEAQ (reference sequence). There are 14 residues in the CDR3. V trimming: 4 bases; J trimming: 5 bases; junction bases outside the gene matches: 5. Full variable domain (missing parts from reference TRBV7-9 and TRBJ2-1): DTGVSQNPRHKITKRGQNVTFRCDPISEHNRLYWYRQTLGQGPEFLTYFQNEAQLEKSRLLSDRFSAERPKGSFSTLEIQRTEQGDSAMYLCASSSGTANNEQFFGPGTRLTVL.

The V call is TRBV10-3, the J call TRBJ2-3; 7 positions match TRBD2. The CDR3 is 14 amino acids. Germline CDR1 is ENHRY and CDR2 is SYGVKD. The J segment lost 3 bases and the V segment lost 4 bases, leaving 4 bases of the junction unmatched. This CDR3 is CAISGGGPTDTQYF. DNA for the CDR3: TGTGCCATCAGTGGGGGAGGGCCGACAGATACGCAGTATTTT.

This chain connects TRBV5-1 to TRBJ1-2; a possible D gene is TRBD1 (6 bases). Trimming pared 5 bases from V and 8 bases from J, leaving 13 bases between. CDR1 SGHRS and CDR2 YFSETQ come from the germline V gene. CDR3 length: 12 amino acids. The CDR3 spells CASSSTQGGYTF. The CDR3 DNA sequence: TGCGCCAGCAGTTCGACCCAGGGGGGCTACACCTTC.

The chain has TRBV28 and TRBJ1-5; the D is unclear. CDR1 is MDHEN, CDR2 SYDVKM, per germline. The CDR3 is 13 amino acids. V was clipped by 6 bases and J by 0 bases, with 6 bases between them. In DNA, the CDR3 is TGTGCCAGCAGGACAAATAGCAATCAGCCCCAGCATTTT. It codes for CASRTNSNQPQHF.

The rearrangement uses TRBV6-6 and TRBJ2-7, with 9 bases fitting TRBD1. CDR1 MNHNY and CDR2 SVGAGI come from the germline V gene (reference sequence). This CDR3 is 15 amino acids long. V trimming: 2 bases; J trimming: 6 bases; junction bases outside the gene matches: 8. The CDR3 is CASSYGGTGPREQYF. CDR3 nucleotides: TGTGCCAGCAGTTACGGGGGGACAGGGCCGCGCGAGCAGTACTTC.

V and J are TRBV30 and TRBJ1-5; maybe TRBD1 (5 bases). V was pared by 0 bases and J by 5 bases, with 14 bases between. CDR3 length equals 15 residues. Germline V gives CDR1 GTSNPN, CDR2 SVGIG (reference sequence). CDR3 nucleotide sequence: TGTGCCTGGAGTGTACGGGGGGGTACGGATCAGCCCCAGCATTTT. Its translation: CAWSVRGGTDQPQHF.

This rearrangement joins TRBV30 to TRBJ2-3, with TRBD1 matching 10 bases. Germline V gene data show CDR1 as GTSNPN and CDR2 as SVGIG (reference sequence). With V trimmed by 2 bases and J by 0 bases, 11 bases remained unmatched. The CDR3 runs 18 residues. CDR3 DNA: TGTGCCTGGAGTCTTCGGGACAGGGGAACCCCTAGCACAGATACGCAGTATTTT. It yields the protein CAWSLRDRGTPSTDTQYF.

The chain employs TRBV5-1 and TRBJ2-1, with D possibly being TRBD1 (6 bases). Germline lookup yields CDR1 SGHRS and CDR2 YFSETQ. This CDR3 contains 16 residues. Trimming shortened V by 4 bases and J by 0 bases, and 14 bases separated the two germline ends. CDR3 residues: CASSVRQEYSYNEQFF. The DNA of the CDR3 is TGCGCCAGCAGCGTACGACAGGAATACTCCTACAATGAGCAGTTCTTC.

The CDR3: CSVAGTSGGGELFF. CDR3 sequence (DNA): TGCAGCGTGGCCGGGACTAGCGGGGGCGGGGAGCTGTTTTTT. The rearrangement uses TRBV29-1 and TRBJ2-2, with TRBD2 identical over 14 bases. V lost 6 bases and J lost 7; bases outside the gene matches: 4. The CDR3 consists of 14 residues. The germline CDR1 and CDR2 sequences are SQVTM and ANQGSEA.

The rearrangement links TRBV9 to TRBJ1-2; D is perhaps TRBD1 (5 bases). The V and J ends lost 0 bases and 3 bases respectively, with 9 bases between them. Germline CDR1 SGDLS, CDR2 YYNGEE. The CDR3 extends over 14 amino acids. The CDR3 DNA follows: TGTGCCAGCAGCGTAGGAGGAGGGGACTATGGCTACACCTTC. Protein: CASSVGGGDYGYTF.